These 22 T cell receptor beta chains came from one sample sequenced in a study of blood T cells in healthy people across ages. Primers used in a second PCR of roughly 7 to 12 cycles were a sample-barcoded 5' primer and a J-beta primer mix. One entry per CDR3 protein, called by TCRdb with MiXCR from the 5' RACE reads. This table has some 700,000 distinct CDR3 sequences, about a fifth appearing once. What was sequenced was blood. The origin of the receptors is a man aged 65-85 years in good health.

This clonotype was seen a single time. The chain has TRBV18 and TRBJ1-5, with D perhaps matching TRBD1 (6 bases). CDR1 and CDR2 (germline): KGHSH, LQKENI. There are 14 residues in the CDR3. Trimming stripped 5 bases from V and 3 bases from J, with 11 bases between. CDR3 sequence: CASSEGTFNQPQHF. CDR3 nucleotide sequence: TGTGCCAGCTCAGAAGGGACATTCAATCAGCCCCAGCATTTT. Filled out from reference TRBV18 and TRBJ1-5, the complete variable domain reads NAGVMQNPRHLVRRRGQEARLRCSPMKGHSHVYWYRQLPEEGLKFMVYLQKENIIDESGMPKERFSAEFPKEGPSILRIQQVVRGDSAAYFCASSEGTFNQPQHFGDGTRLSIL.

J is TRBJ1-1 and V is TRBV19; 8 bases match TRBD1. J gave up 1 base and V 10 bases, and 8 bases lay outside the gene matches. CDR3 length equals 14 residues. Germline CDR1 LNHDA, CDR2 SQIVND (reference sequence). The chain's CDR3 is CATFDRGKNTEAFF. The CDR3 nucleotides are TGTGCCACTTTTGACAGGGGCAAGAACACTGAAGCTTTCTTT.

This chain uses TRBV5-1 with TRBJ1-3, with D possibly matching TRBD1 (5 bases). The CDR3 extends over 16 amino acids. V lost 0 bases, J lost 4 bases, and 14 bases lay in between. Germline CDR1 reads SGHRS; CDR2 reads YFSETQ. The CDR3 DNA follows: TGCGCCAGCAGCTTGGACCGTCCCGGGGCCGGAAACACCATATATTTT. It translates to CASSLDRPGAGNTIYF.

The chain recombines TRBV7-9 with TRBJ1-6; D gene unclear. This CDR3 is 14 amino acids long. The germline gives CDR1 SEHNR, CDR2 FQNEAQ (reference sequence). V lost 1 base and J lost 10, with 11 bases in between. The CDR3, as DNA: TGTGCCAGCAGCTTAGATCAGGTGGGGTCACCCCTCCACTTT. Its translation: CASSLDQVGSPLHF.

This clonotype came up a few times. The chain couples TRBV28 to TRBJ2-1; 7 nucleotides align to TRBD1. J was trimmed by 5 bases and V by 6 bases; bases with no gene match: 7. In germline, CDR1 is MDHEN, CDR2 SYDVKM. There are 14 residues in the CDR3. This CDR3 reads CASRSPRGNNEQFF. CDR3 DNA: TGTGCCAGCAGGTCTCCCAGGGGGAACAATGAGCAGTTCTTC.

This rearrangement joins TRBV12-3 or TRBV12-4 to TRBJ2-2; D call uncertain. The CDR3 loop spans 17 amino acids. Deletions cut 6 bases from V and 7 bases from J, with 24 bases between. Written as DNA, the CDR3 is TGTGCCAGCAGCCCACAGATAACGGGCCCGAGTAGCGGGGAGCTGTTTTTT. Translation gives CASSPQITGPSSGELFF.

A few counts support this clonotype. CDR3 nucleotides: TGCAGCGTGGGTAGCGGGAGGGCCAGTGAGCAGTTCTTC. Its translation is CSVGSGRASEQFF. The chain recombines TRBV29-1 with TRBJ2-1; 11 nucleotides match TRBD2. CDR3 length: 13 amino acids. V lost 6 bases to trimming and J lost 9 bases; unmatched junction nucleotides: 7. Germline CDR1 reads SQVTM; CDR2 reads ANQGSEA.

This clonotype was detected a few times. V and J are TRBV12-3 or TRBV12-4 and TRBJ1-2, with a tentative D call TRBD1 (6 bases). The CDR3 consists of 14 residues. V shed 6 bases and J shed 6 bases, with 17 bases lying between them. CDR3 bases: TGTGCCAGCAGGAAAGTGGGGGCTCGAGATGGCTACACCTTC. Its translation: CASRKVGARDGYTF.

The chain combines TRBV10-2 with TRBJ2-7, with no clear D. This CDR3 has 11 amino acids. CDR1 and CDR2 (germline): WSHSY, SAAADI. Trimming left V 8 bases short and J 3 bases short, with 8 bases between. The CDR3 protein is CASQTIYEQYF. Written as DNA, the CDR3 is TGCGCCAGCCAAACAATCTACGAGCAGTACTTC.

This clonotype was detected only a few times. The V call is TRBV20-1, the J call TRBJ2-7; 9 bases fit TRBD1. This CDR3 has 13 amino acids. Germline-derived CDR1 and CDR2 are DFQATT and SNEGSKA (reference sequence). The junction had 15 bases not matched to a gene; V was cut back by 6 bases and J by 12 bases. In DNA form, the CDR3 reads TGCAGTGCGTTGCCGGGACAGGGCTTTTCTCGGTACTTC. Translated: CSALPGQGFSRYF.

In this sample, this clonotype turned up many times. The V call is TRBV20-1, the J call TRBJ2-7; 10 bases are a match to TRBD1. V was pared by 6 bases and J by 7 bases, with 15 bases of the junction left unmatched. The germline V gene encodes CDR1 DFQATT and CDR2 SNEGSKA (reference sequence). The CDR3 runs 15 residues. The CDR3 nucleotides are TGCAGTGCCAGATTATTGGGACAGGGGATGGGTGAGCAGTACTTC. Its protein is CSARLLGQGMGEQYF.

The table lists this clonotype with a few counts. This sequence joins TRBV20-1 and TRBJ1-2; TRBD1 aligns across 8 bases. Germline V gene lookup returns CDR1 DFQATT and CDR2 SNEGSKA (reference sequence). The CDR3 contains 13 residues. J gave up 4 bases and V 5 bases, and 6 bases lay outside the gene matches. CDR3 region: CSAERQGTYGYTF. The DNA for the CDR3 is TGCAGTGCTGAAAGACAGGGGACCTATGGCTACACCTTC.

This clonotype was picked up many times. The chain links TRBV6-5 to TRBJ1-4, with D perhaps TRBD1 (5 bases). The CDR3 extends over 15 amino acids. The germline gives CDR1 MNHEY, CDR2 SVGAGI. V gave up 0 bases and J gave up 10 bases, with 15 bases separating them. CDR3 in DNA: TGTGCCAGCAGTTACTCGAAAGGGGCGATAGGAAAACTGTTTTTT. Its translation is CASSYSKGAIGKLFF.

This chain connects TRBV28 to TRBJ1-5; D remains ambiguous. The germline V gene encodes CDR1 MDHEN and CDR2 SYDVKM. The V end lost 8 bases, the J end lost 0 bases, and 8 bases lay between the germline ends. The CDR3 totals 13 residues. The CDR3 sequence: CASRVNSNQPQHF. The CDR3 coding sequence is TGTGCCAGCCGGGTTAATAGCAATCAGCCCCAGCATTTT.

This clonotype was counted ten times or more. This chain uses TRBV29-1 with TRBJ2-1; D is ambiguous. CDR1 and CDR2 from the germline V gene are SQVTM and ANQGSEA. The length of the CDR3 is 13 residues. Trimming removed 6 bases from V and 2 bases from J, with 11 bases in between. This CDR3 reads CSVVGTAYNEQFF. CDR3 DNA: TGCAGCGTGGTGGGAACCGCCTACAATGAGCAGTTCTTC.

The V call is TRBV12-3 or TRBV12-4, the J call TRBJ2-3; 10 bases agree with TRBD2. CDR3 size: 16 residues. V lost 4 bases to trimming and J lost 4 bases; unmatched junction nucleotides: 8. The CDR3 DNA is TGTGCCAGCAGTTCCTTAGCGGGGGGACCCCCAGATACGCAGTATTTT. It codes for CASSSLAGGPPDTQYF.

The table lists this clonotype with a few counts. The chain has TRBV28 and TRBJ1-1; D remains unclear. Germline CDR1 is MDHEN and CDR2 is SYDVKM. The CDR3 has 14 residues. V was cut by 2 bases and J by 1 base, with 8 bases left in between. The CDR3: CASSLLRGNTEAFF. In DNA form, the CDR3 reads TGTGCCAGCAGTTTACTTCGGGGGAACACTGAAGCTTTCTTT. The full variable domain, completed using reference TRBV28 and TRBJ1-1, is DVKVTQSSRYLVKRTGEKVFLECVQDMDHENMFWYRQDPGLGLRLIYFSYDVKMKEKGDIPEGYSVSREKKERFSLILESASTNQTSMYLCASSLLRGNTEAFFGQGTRLTVV.

In its sample, this clonotype was seen a few times. The V and J genes are TRBV6-6 and TRBJ1-2; D is unresolved. The germline V gene encodes CDR1 MNHNY and CDR2 SVGAGI (reference sequence). CDR3 size: 14 residues. The ends were cut back, 0 bases at V and 0 bases at J, with 5 bases in the middle. Here the CDR3 reads CASSYSAANYGYTF. DNA of the CDR3: TGTGCCAGCAGTTACTCGGCAGCTAACTATGGCTACACCTTC.

This clonotype showed up just a few times. The chain is built from TRBV27 and TRBJ2-1, with TRBD1 matching over 8 bases. V trimming: 3 bases; J trimming: 0 bases; junction bases outside the gene matches: 4. The germline gives CDR1 MNHEY, CDR2 SMNVEV (reference sequence). The CDR3 totals 16 residues. The CDR3 spells CASSFRTGSSYNEQFF. The CDR3 nucleotides are TGTGCCAGCAGTTTTCGGACAGGGAGCTCCTACAATGAGCAGTTCTTC.

The chain carries TRBV20-1 and TRBJ2-1; the D gene is possibly TRBD2 (6 bases). Germline CDR1 and CDR2: DFQATT and SNEGSKA (reference sequence). This CDR3 spans 11 amino acids. Trimming shortened V by 5 bases and J by 8 bases, and 10 bases separated the two germline ends. CDR3 residues: CSAAWGDEQFF. The CDR3 bases are TGCAGTGCTGCCTGGGGGGATGAGCAGTTCTTC.

This clonotype was counted many times. This chain joins TRBV2 and TRBJ2-1; possibly TRBD1 for D (5 bases). The germline V gene has CDR1 SNHLY and CDR2 FYNNEI. The CDR3 spans 11 residues. V lost 6 bases, J lost 8 bases, and 8 bases lay in between. The DNA of the CDR3 is TGTGCCAGCAGCCAGGGTTATGAGCAGTTCTTC. Translated, it gives CASSQGYEQFF.

The CDR3 spells CASSPGDRDPSEQFF. CDR3 DNA: TGCGCCAGCAGCCCCGGGGACAGGGACCCCAGTGAGCAGTTCTTC. The V gene is TRBV5-1, the J gene TRBJ2-1; TRBD1 matches 9 bases. V trimming: 4 bases; J trimming: 9 bases; junction bases outside the gene matches: 11. The length of the CDR3 is 15 residues. Looked up from germline, CDR1 is SGHRS and CDR2 is YFSETQ.